This is a list of T cell receptor beta chains from one sample in a study of cytomegalovirus exposure and HLA in healthy donors. The method was immunoSEQ multiplex PCR; TCRdb's version includes in-frame clones alone and lacks a portion of them. The table records about 360,000 clones, roughly 89% of them present only once. Sequencing input: PBMCs. These receptors all come from a young woman in good health and CMV-seronegative. Both conserved end residues are part of each CDR3. A D gene is named only where the DNA matches it firmly. Clone size, where shown, is once, few, many, or a class for clones that have expanded.

v_call	j_call	d_call	clone_size	cdr3_nt	cdr3_aa
TRBV6-5	TRBJ1-1	TRBD1	-	TGTGCCAGCAGGCGACAGGGGCCGAACACTGAAGCTTTCTTT	CASRRQGPNTEAFF
TRBV28	TRBJ1-2	TRBD1	-	TGTGCCAGCAGTTCCTTACGACAGGGTGGTTACTATGGCTACACCTTC	CASSSLRQGGYYGYTF
TRBV5-1	TRBJ2-1	TRBD2	-	TGCGCCAGCAGCTTGTTAACTAGCGGGGGGCCCTCCTACAATGAGCAGTTCTTC	CASSLLTSGGPSYNEQFF
TRBV11-2	TRBJ2-7	-	-	TGTGCCAGCAGCTTTACGGGGGACGAAAACGAGCAGTACTTC	CASSFTGDENEQYF
TRBV7-3	TRBJ2-3	-	-	TGTGCCAGCAGCTTAGCGGCGGGATTCACAGATACGCAGTATTTT	CASSLAAGFTDTQYF
TRBV7-9	TRBJ2-1	-	-	TGTGCCAGCAGCTTAGAACAGGGAGTGAATGAGCAGTTCTTC	CASSLEQGVNEQFF
TRBV27	TRBJ2-2	-	once	TGTGCCAGCAGTTTTGGGCTAGGGGGCACCGGGGAGCTGTTTTTT	CASSFGLGGTGELFF
TRBV5-6	TRBJ1-2	TRBD1	-	TGTGCCAGCAGCTCCCTGGGCGGCGGACAGGGTCTATATGGCTACACCTTC	CASSSLGGGQGLYGYTF
TRBV5-1	TRBJ2-2	TRBD1	-	TGCGCCAGCAGGCACCAGACAGGGGGCTCGACCGGGGAGCTGTTTTTT	CASRHQTGGSTGELFF
TRBV5-4	TRBJ2-2	TRBD2	-	TGTGCCAGCAGCTATAGCGGGGGGGACCCCGGGGAGCTGTTTTTT	CASSYSGGDPGELFF
TRBV10-2	TRBJ2-5	TRBD2	-	TGCGCCGCCCGGGAAAGGCTAGCGGGGCGTCAAGAGACCCAGTACTTC	CAARERLAGRQETQYF
TRBV2	TRBJ2-5	TRBD2	-	TGTGCCAGCAGACCCGCGGGGGGCCGGGAGACCCAGTACTTC	CASRPAGGRETQYF
TRBV10-3	TRBJ2-7	TRBD2	-	TGTGCCATCAGCCGGACTAGCGGATCCTCGCTCTCCTACGAGCAGTACTTC	CAISRTSGSSLSYEQYF
TRBV6-5	TRBJ2-3	TRBD2	-	TGTGCCAGCAGCGCTAGCGGGGGGGCCGTGTATACACAGTATTTT	CASSASGGAVYTQYF
TRBV5-1	TRBJ2-1	-	-	TGCGCCAGCAGCTTGGCATTAGCGCGTCCTAACAATGAGCAGTTCTTC	CASSLALARPNNEQFF
TRBV9	TRBJ2-1	TRBD1	-	TGTGCCAGCAGCCCTCAGACAGGGACCGGAGAGATATACAATGAGCAGTTCTTC	CASSPQTGTGEIYNEQFF
TRBV5-1	TRBJ2-6	TRBD1	once	TGCGCCAGCAGCTCGGGACAGGGTGGTGGGGCCAACGTCCTGACTTTC	CASSSGQGGGANVLTF
TRBV11-2	TRBJ2-1	-	-	TGTGCCAGCAGCTTAGGTACTCGAGGGCCCTACAATGAGCAGTTCTTC	CASSLGTRGPYNEQFF
TRBV28	TRBJ2-1	TRBD2	-	TGTGCCAGCGGGACTAGCCGGCACAATGAGCAGTTCTTC	CASGTSRHNEQFF
TRBV6-4	TRBJ2-7	-	-	TGTGCCAGCAGTGTGAGGACAGCCGATTTTTCCTACGAGCAGTACTTC	CASSVRTADFSYEQYF
TRBV2	TRBJ1-1	TRBD1	-	TGTGCCAGCAGTTCACGGAGACAGGGAAGGAACACTGAAGCTTTCTTT	CASSSRRQGRNTEAFF
TRBV7-2	TRBJ2-1	-	-	TGTGCCAGCAGCTTAGCCGATACCGGGAGCTCCTACAATGAGCAGTTCTTC	CASSLADTGSSYNEQFF
TRBV9	TRBJ1-1	-	-	TGTGCCAGCAGCCCGTGGGACATAGATACTGAAGCTTTCTTT	CASSPWDIDTEAFF
TRBV28	TRBJ1-2	TRBD1	once	TGTGCCAGCAGTTTATATGGTCGGGGACAGGCCTACCTTTCGGACACCTTC	CASSLYGRGQAYLSDTF
TRBV28	TRBJ2-7	-	-	TGTGCCAGCGGGAGGGGGGGTGCCTCCTACGAGCAGTACTTC	CASGRGGASYEQYF
TRBV5-1	TRBJ2-5	-	-	TGCGCCAGCAGCCAACAAGAGACCCAGTACTTC	CASSQQETQYF
TRBV5-1	TRBJ2-6	-	-	TGCGCCAGCAGCAACGGGAGCTCTGGGGCCAACGTCCTGACTTTC	CASSNGSSGANVLTF
TRBV6-5	TRBJ2-2	-	few	TGTGCCAGCAGTTACTCGCCAGGGCTTTACACCGGGGAGCTGTTTTTT	CASSYSPGLYTGELFF
TRBV9	TRBJ1-5	-	-	TGTGCCAGCAGCGGAGGGATCAATCAGCCCCAGCATTTT	CASSGGINQPQHF
TRBV2	TRBJ2-2	-	-	TGTGCCAGCAGAAAAAACCTAAGACAGACGCAAAGGGAGCTGTTTTTT	CASRKNLRQTQRELFF
TRBV27	TRBJ1-3	-	-	TGTGCCAGCAGTTTAATTGGGGGCGAAGGAAACACCATATATTTT	CASSLIGGEGNTIYF